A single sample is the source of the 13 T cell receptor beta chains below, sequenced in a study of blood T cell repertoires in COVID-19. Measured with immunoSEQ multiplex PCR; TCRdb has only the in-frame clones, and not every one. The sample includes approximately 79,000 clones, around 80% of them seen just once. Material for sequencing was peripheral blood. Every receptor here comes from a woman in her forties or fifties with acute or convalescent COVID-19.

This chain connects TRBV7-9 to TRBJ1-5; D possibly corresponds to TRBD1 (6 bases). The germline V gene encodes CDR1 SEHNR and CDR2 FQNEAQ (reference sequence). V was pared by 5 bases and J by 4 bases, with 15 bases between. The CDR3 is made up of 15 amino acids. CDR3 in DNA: TGTGCCAGCAGCCAAGGGGGACAAGAAAATCAGCCCCAGCATTTT. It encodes CASSQGGQENQPQHF.

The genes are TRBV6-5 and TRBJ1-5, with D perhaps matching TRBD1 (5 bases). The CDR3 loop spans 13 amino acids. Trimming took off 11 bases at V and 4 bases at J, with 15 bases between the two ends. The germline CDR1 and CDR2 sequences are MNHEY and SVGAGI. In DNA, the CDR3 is TGTGCCCCACAGGAAGTGACGAATCAGCCCCAGCATTTT. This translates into CAPQEVTNQPQHF.

The CDR3 region is CASNPQSGPYEQYF. The CDR3 DNA reads as TGTGCCAGTAACCCCCAGAGCGGACCCTACGAGCAGTACTTC. The rearrangement uses TRBV19 and TRBJ2-7, with a weak D call TRBD2 (5 bases). The V and J ends lost 7 bases and 2 bases respectively, with 15 bases between them. This CDR3 is 14 amino acids long. CDR1 and CDR2 (germline): LNHDA, SQIVND (reference sequence).

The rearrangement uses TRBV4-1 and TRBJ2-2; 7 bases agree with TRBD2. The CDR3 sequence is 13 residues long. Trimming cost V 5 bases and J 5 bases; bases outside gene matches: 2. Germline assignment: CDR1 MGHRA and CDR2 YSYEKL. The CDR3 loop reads CASSAGGTGELFF. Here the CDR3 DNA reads TGCGCCAGCAGCGCCGGGGGGACCGGGGAGCTGTTTTTT.

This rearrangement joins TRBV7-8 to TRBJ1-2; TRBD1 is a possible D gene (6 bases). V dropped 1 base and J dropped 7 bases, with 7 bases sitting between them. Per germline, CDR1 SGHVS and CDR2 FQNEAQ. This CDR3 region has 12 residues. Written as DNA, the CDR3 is TGTGCCAGCAGCTTAGTAGGGGGTGGCTACACCTTC. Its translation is CASSLVGGGYTF.

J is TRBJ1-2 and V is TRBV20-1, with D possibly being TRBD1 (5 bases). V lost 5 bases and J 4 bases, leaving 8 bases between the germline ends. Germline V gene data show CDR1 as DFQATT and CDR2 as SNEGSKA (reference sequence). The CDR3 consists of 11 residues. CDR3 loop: CSAPTAYGYTF. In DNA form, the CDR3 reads TGCAGTGCTCCGACAGCCTATGGCTACACCTTC.

In DNA form, the CDR3 reads TGTGCCTGGGTCCTACAGGGACCTAGCACAGATACGCAGTATTTT. It is translated as CAWVLQGPSTDTQYF. The V gene is TRBV30, the J gene TRBJ2-3; D is possibly TRBD1 (6 bases). Between the trimmed V and J ends, which lost 5 bases and 0 bases, there was a span of 15 bases. CDR1 is GTSNPN, CDR2 SVGIG, per germline (reference sequence). The CDR3 sequence is 15 residues long. Full variable domain (outside the CDR3, taken from reference TRBV30 and TRBJ2-3): SQTIHQWPATLVQPVGSPLSLECTVEGTSNPNLYWYRQAAGRGLQLLFYSVGIGQISSEVPQNLSASRPQDRQFILSSKKLLLSDSGFYLCAWVLQGPSTDTQYFGPGTRLTVL.

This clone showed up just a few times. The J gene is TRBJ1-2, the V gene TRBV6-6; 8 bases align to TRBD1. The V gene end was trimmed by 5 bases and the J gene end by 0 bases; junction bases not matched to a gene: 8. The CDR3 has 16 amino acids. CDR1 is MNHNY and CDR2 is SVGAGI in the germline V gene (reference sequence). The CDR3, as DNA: TGTGCCAGCAGTCCCCCCATGACAGGGGCTAACTATGGCTACACCTTC. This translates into CASSPPMTGANYGYTF.

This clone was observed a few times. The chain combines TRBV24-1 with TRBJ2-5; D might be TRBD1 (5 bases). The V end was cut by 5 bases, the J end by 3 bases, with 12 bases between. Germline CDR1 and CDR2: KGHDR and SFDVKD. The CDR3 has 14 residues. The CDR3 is CATSGGQTKETQYF. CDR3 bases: TGTGCCACCAGTGGTGGACAAACTAAAGAGACCCAGTACTTC.

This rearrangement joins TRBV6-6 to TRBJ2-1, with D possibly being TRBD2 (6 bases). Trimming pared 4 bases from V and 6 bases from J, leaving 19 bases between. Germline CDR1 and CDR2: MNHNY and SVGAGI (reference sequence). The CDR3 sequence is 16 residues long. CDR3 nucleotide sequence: TGTGCCAGCAGTTTTCCTCCGGGACTGTTGCCCAATGAGCAGTTCTTC. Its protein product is CASSFPPGLLPNEQFF.

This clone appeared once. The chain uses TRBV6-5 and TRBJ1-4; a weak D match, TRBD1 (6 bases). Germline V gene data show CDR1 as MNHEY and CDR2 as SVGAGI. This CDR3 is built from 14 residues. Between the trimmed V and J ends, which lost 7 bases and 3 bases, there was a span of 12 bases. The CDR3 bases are TGTGCCAGCACAACAGGGTTTGCTAATGAAAAACTGTTTTTT. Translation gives CASTTGFANEKLFF.

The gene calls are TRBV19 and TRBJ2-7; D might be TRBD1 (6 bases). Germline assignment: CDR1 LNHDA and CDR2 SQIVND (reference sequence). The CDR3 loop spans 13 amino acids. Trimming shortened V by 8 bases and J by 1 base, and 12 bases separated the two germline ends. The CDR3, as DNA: TGTGCCAGTGCCATTCAGGGGTCCTACGAGCAGTACTTC. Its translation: CASAIQGSYEQYF.

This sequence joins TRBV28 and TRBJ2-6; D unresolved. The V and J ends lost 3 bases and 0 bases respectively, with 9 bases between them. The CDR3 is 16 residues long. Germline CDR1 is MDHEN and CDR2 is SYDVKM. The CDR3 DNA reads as TGTGCCAGCAGTTTCAGAAGTAACTCTGGGGCCAACGTCCTGACTTTC. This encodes CASSFRSNSGANVLTF.